The next 22 T cell receptor beta chains were all read from a single sample in a study of control samples from healthy donors and cancer patients (dated by TCRdb to 2020 to 2022). The library was obtained by the immunoSEQ multiplex PCR assay. The table was pulled from immuneACCESS by TCRdb, which kept in-frame rearrangements only. Such tables lose some clones; where checked, under half of the loss comes from unresolved V genes, and the rest has no known cause. For this sample there are 150,000 to 200,000 clones; 85% to 95% appear just once. 1.3% to 1.5% of the sample is taken by the ten largest. The sample consisted of blood. The receptors shown here come from a woman in her late teens or twenties in good health.

The J gene is TRBJ2-7, the V gene TRBV7-8; no reliable D call. From germline, CDR1 is SGHVS and CDR2 FQNEAQ. Trimming left V 1 base short and J 0 bases short, with 7 bases between. The CDR3 extends over 14 amino acids. Here the CDR3 DNA reads TGTGCCAGCAGCTTAGTTGGGTCCTCCTACGAGCAGTACTTC. Its translation: CASSLVGSSYEQYF.

The V call is TRBV7-8, the J call TRBJ2-7; tentatively, D is TRBD1 or TRBD2 (5 bases each). The CDR3 is 14 residues long. Deletions cut 8 bases from V and 5 bases from J, with 19 bases between. Germline V gene sequence: CDR1 SGHVS, CDR2 FQNEAQ. CDR3 residues: CASSPGHVLDEQYF. DNA for the CDR3: TGTGCCAGCTCCCCGGGGCACGTTCTTGACGAGCAGTACTTC. Full variable domain (rest looked up from reference TRBV7-8 and TRBJ2-7): GAGVSQSPRYKVAKRGQDVALRCDPISGHVSLFWYQQALGQGPEFLTYFQNEAQLDKSGLPSDRFFAERPEGSVSTLKIQRTQQEDSAVYLCASSPGHVLDEQYFGPGTRLTVT.

The gene calls are TRBV7-2 and TRBJ2-3; 8 nucleotides line up with TRBD1. Germline loops: CDR1 SGHTA, CDR2 FQGNSA. Trimming removed 3 bases from V and 6 bases from J; junction bases left unmatched: 11. The CDR3 length is 16 residues. This CDR3 is CASSFQTGVGVDTQYF. CDR3 coding DNA: TGTGCCAGCAGCTTCCAGACAGGGGTAGGTGTGGATACGCAGTATTTT.

A single count supports this clone. The V gene is TRBV6-5, the J gene TRBJ1-1, with TRBD1 as a possible D gene (5 bases). The CDR3 length is 15 residues. Trimming pared 5 bases from V and 7 bases from J, leaving 20 bases between. CDR1 MNHEY and CDR2 SVGAGI come from the germline V gene. CDR3 loop: CASSPGSKAGLEAFF. In DNA, the CDR3 is TGTGCCAGCAGTCCGGGCTCCAAGGCAGGGCTTGAAGCTTTCTTT.

The CDR3 region is CASALLKHTEAFF. For the CDR3, the DNA is TGTGCCAGTGCCCTCTTAAAACACACTGAAGCTTTCTTT. The chain recombines TRBV19 with TRBJ1-1; D call uncertain. This CDR3 is built from 13 residues. The V and J ends lost 8 bases and 3 bases respectively, with 13 bases between them. Germline assignment: CDR1 LNHDA and CDR2 SQIVND (reference sequence).

The chain joins TRBV2 to TRBJ1-2; the D gene is possibly TRBD1 (6 bases). The germline CDR1 and CDR2 sequences are SNHLY and FYNNEI. Trimming took off 5 bases at V and 9 bases at J, with 10 bases between the two ends. This CDR3 has 11 residues. CDR3 protein: CASSYRDRYTF. CDR3 sequence (DNA): TGTGCCAGCAGTTACAGGGATCGCTACACCTTC.

The chain employs TRBV29-1 and TRBJ1-5; TRBD1 might be the D (6 bases). Germline loops: CDR1 SQVTM, CDR2 ANQGSEA. The V and J ends lost 6 bases and 5 bases respectively, with 14 bases between them. CDR3 length: 13 amino acids. The CDR3 sequence is CSVARQADQPQHF. CDR3 nucleotide sequence: TGCAGCGTGGCCCGACAGGCGGATCAGCCCCAGCATTTT. Supplemented by reference TRBV29-1 and TRBJ1-5, the full variable domain reads SAVISQKPSRDICQRGTSLTIQCQVDSQVTMMFWYRQQPGQSLTLIATANQGSEATYESGFVIDKFPISRPNLTFSTLTVSNMSPEDSSIYLCSVARQADQPQHFGDGTRLSIL.

The rearrangement links TRBV10-1 to TRBJ1-1; D uncertain. This CDR3 has 14 amino acids. V dropped 0 bases and J dropped 2 bases, with 7 bases sitting between them. Looked up from germline, CDR1 is WNHNN and CDR2 is SYGVQD (reference sequence). CDR3 sequence: CASSESLTNTEAFF. Written as DNA, the CDR3 is TGCGCCAGCAGTGAGTCTCTAACAAACACTGAAGCTTTCTTT.

The chain couples TRBV7-6 to TRBJ1-4; D is ambiguous. This CDR3 region has 16 residues. V shed 1 base and J shed 2 bases, with 11 bases lying between them. Germline loops: CDR1 SGHVS, CDR2 FNYEAQ. The CDR3: CASSLDMGITNEKLFF. The CDR3 region has the DNA TGTGCCAGCAGCTTAGACATGGGTATCACTAATGAAAAACTGTTTTTT.

This clone was seen once. The rearrangement joins TRBV2 to TRBJ2-7; 12 nucleotides align to TRBD2. The CDR3 length is 14 residues. J gave up 3 bases and V 8 bases, and 5 bases lay outside the gene matches. CDR1 is SNHLY, CDR2 FYNNEI, per germline. The CDR3 DNA reads as TGTGCCAGCTCGGGACTAGCGGGTTACTACGAGCAGTACTTC. This codes for CASSGLAGYYEQYF. Variable domain in full (rest from reference TRBV2 and TRBJ2-7): EPEVTQTPSHQVTQMGQEVILRCVPISNHLYFYWYRQILGQKVEFLVSFYNNEISEKSEIFDDQFSVERPDGSNFTLKIRSTKLEDSAMYFCASSGLAGYYEQYFGPGTRLTVT.

V and J are TRBV19 and TRBJ2-5; 8 nucleotides align to TRBD2. The CDR3 totals 14 residues. V lost 5 bases to trimming and J lost 2 bases; unmatched junction nucleotides: 4. The germline CDR1 and CDR2 sequences are LNHDA and SQIVND (reference sequence). This CDR3 reads CASSAIAGQETQYF. In nucleotides, the CDR3 is TGTGCCAGTAGTGCAATAGCGGGGCAAGAGACCCAGTACTTC.

The gene calls are TRBV13 and TRBJ2-1, with D maybe TRBD1 (6 bases). This CDR3 spans 13 amino acids. The germline V gene encodes CDR1 PRHDT and CDR2 FYEKMQ (reference sequence). Trimming left V 5 bases short and J 7 bases short, with 12 bases between. CDR3 coding DNA: TGTGCCAGCAGCCCAGAGACAGGAAATGAGCAGTTCTTC. Translation: CASSPETGNEQFF. Full variable domain (missing parts from reference TRBV13 and TRBJ2-1): AAGVIQSPRHLIKEKRETATLKCYPIPRHDTVYWYQQGPGQDPQFLISFYEKMQSDKGSIPDRFSAQQFSDYHSELNMSSLELGDSALYFCASSPETGNEQFFGPGTRLTVL.

J is TRBJ1-3 and V is TRBV5-1; TRBD1 is a possible D gene (5 bases). Germline V gives CDR1 SGHRS, CDR2 YFSETQ. Trimming removed 1 base from V and 4 bases from J, with 15 bases in between. CDR3 length: 16 amino acids. The CDR3 sequence: CASSLFARDGGNTIYF. CDR3 DNA: TGCGCCAGCAGCTTGTTTGCCCGGGACGGCGGAAACACCATATATTTT. Together with reference TRBV5-1 and TRBJ1-3, the CDR3 gives the full variable domain: KAGVTQTPRYLIKTRGQQVTLSCSPISGHRSVSWYQQTPGQGLQFLFEYFSETQRNKGNFPGRFSGRQFSNSRSEMNVSTLELGDSALYLCASSLFARDGGNTIYFGEGSWLTVV.

This rearrangement joins TRBV7-2 to TRBJ2-4; 9 positions agree with TRBD1. In germline, CDR1 is SGHTA, CDR2 FQGNSA. The CDR3 is 16 residues long. J was trimmed by 8 bases and V by 3 bases; bases with no gene match: 11. CDR3 coding DNA: TGTGCCAGCAGCTTGAGTCCCGGGACAGGGTTGGACATTCAGTACTTC. Translating gives CASSLSPGTGLDIQYF.

The rearrangement joins TRBV29-1 to TRBJ1-2; D is possibly TRBD1 (5 bases). The CDR3 has 15 amino acids. V dropped 6 bases and J dropped 6 bases, with 23 bases sitting between them. The germline V gene has CDR1 SQVTM and CDR2 ANQGSEA. The CDR3 nucleotides read TGCAGCGTCCCGGCGGTCCAGGGAAAGACCCATGGCTACACCTTC. Its translation is CSVPAVQGKTHGYTF.

The chain uses TRBV19 and TRBJ2-2; D is ambiguous. The CDR3 is 14 residues long. The V end lost 4 bases, the J end lost 6 bases, and 12 bases lay between the germline ends. Per the germline V gene, CDR1 is LNHDA and CDR2 is SQIVND (reference sequence). The CDR3 here is CASSTFGRAGELFF. The CDR3 nucleotides are TGTGCCAGTAGTACATTCGGACGCGCCGGGGAGCTGTTTTTT.

The V call is TRBV10-3, the J call TRBJ1-2, with TRBD1 identical over 8 bases. This CDR3 contains 13 residues. V lost 9 bases and J lost 6; bases outside the gene matches: 9. From germline, CDR1 is ENHRY and CDR2 SYGVKD. CDR3 in amino acids: CAIQKQDRDGYTF. In DNA form, the CDR3 reads TGTGCCATACAAAAACAGGACAGGGATGGCTACACCTTC.

The V and J genes are TRBV7-2 and TRBJ1-2; 11 nucleotides match TRBD1. The germline CDR1 and CDR2 sequences are SGHTA and FQGNSA. The CDR3 has 16 amino acids. J was trimmed by 3 bases and V by 4 bases; bases with no gene match: 7. CDR3 residues: CASSSIRTGGDYGYTF. The DNA for the CDR3 is TGTGCCAGCAGCTCTATAAGGACAGGGGGCGACTATGGCTACACCTTC.

This chain connects TRBV28 to TRBJ1-1; a weak D match, TRBD1 (6 bases). The length of the CDR3 is 14 residues. Trimming pared 6 bases from V and 1 base from J, leaving 12 bases between. Per the germline V gene, CDR1 is MDHEN and CDR2 is SYDVKM. The CDR3 is CASRGGAENTEAFF. The CDR3 DNA reads TGTGCCAGCAGGGGGGGGGCGGAGAACACTGAAGCTTTCTTT.

The chain recombines TRBV18 with TRBJ2-2; no firm D call. V dropped 3 bases and J dropped 0 bases, with 8 bases sitting between them. This CDR3 is 15 amino acids long. In germline, CDR1 is KGHSH, CDR2 LQKENI. CDR3 nucleotide sequence: TGTGCCAGCTCACCCCGGCTCCCGAACACCGGGGAGCTGTTTTTT. Translating gives CASSPRLPNTGELFF. Full variable domain (rest looked up from reference TRBV18 and TRBJ2-2): NAGVMQNPRHLVRRRGQEARLRCSPMKGHSHVYWYRQLPEEGLKFMVYLQKENIIDESGMPKERFSAEFPKEGPSILRIQQVVRGDSAAYFCASSPRLPNTGELFFGEGSRLTVL.

This chain uses TRBV29-1 with TRBJ1-2, with 7 positions matching TRBD1. Germline-derived CDR1 and CDR2 are SQVTM and ANQGSEA. After removal of 5 bases from V and 4 bases from J, the junction contained 10 bases not matched to a gene. The CDR3 loop spans 14 amino acids. The CDR3 is CSVQGGSRSYGYTF. The DNA of the CDR3 is TGCAGCGTTCAGGGGGGGTCCCGAAGCTATGGCTACACCTTC.

This clone was detected once. The chain links TRBV11-1 to TRBJ1-3; the D gene is possibly TRBD1 (6 bases). This CDR3 is built from 14 residues. V was pared by 4 bases and J by 0 bases, with 7 bases between. Germline CDR1 and CDR2: SGHAT and FQDESV (reference sequence). The CDR3 region is CASSWTASGNTIYF. DNA for the CDR3: TGTGCCAGCAGCTGGACAGCCTCTGGAAACACCATATATTTT. The entire variable domain, with the rest obtained from reference TRBV11-1 and TRBJ1-3, is as follows: EAEVAQSPRYKITEKSQAVAFWCDPISGHATLYWYRQILGQGPELLVQFQDESVVDDSQLPKDRFSAERLKGVDSTLKIQPAELGDSAMYLCASSWTASGNTIYFGEGSWLTVV.